This record looks at one T cell receptor beta chain sequence and its context. Its antigen is as yet unknown. Every specimen provided about 0.9-11 million cryopreserved PBMC before DNA extraction took place. The entry originates in a study of long-term antiretroviral therapy in people with HIV. Study outcomes and limitations: HIV repertoires spanned tighter CDR3 length ranges than controls did. Regardless of time point, clones expanded before ART dominated the repertoire.

An immunoSEQ assay, version v3.0, was performed at survey level. Libraries were prepared by immunoSEQ multiplex PCR; TCRdb keeps only in-frame clonotypes and omits some of them. This table holds tens of thousands of clones, about 87% found once. This clonotype was sampled from a woman aged 45 to 65 with HIV. Sequenced here: unsorted PBMCs, sampled approximately 2.5 years after starting antiretroviral therapy.

CDR3 nucleotide sequence: TGTGCCAGCAGCCCTCCAGGACTGGGGGCAGGGGGCGGCGAGCAGTACTTC. The encoded protein is CASSPPGLGAGGGEQYF. The rearrangement links TRBV7-2 to TRBJ2-7; 8 bases map to TRBD1. The ends lost 5 bases at V and 6 bases at J; junction bases unmatched: 18. The germline gives CDR1 SGHTA, CDR2 FQGNSA. This CDR3 is 17 amino acids long.